This TCR beta chain came from a study of T cells after yellow fever vaccination (dated by TCRdb to between 2017 and 2020). Regarding the research as a whole: The SMART-Seq v4 Ultra Low Input RNA kit was used to prepare libraries from fractions with low cell numbers. Two healthy male donors, one aged 18 to 30 and one aged 30 to 40 years, were included in the cohort. Blood was drawn at multiple timepoints before and after primary and secondary immunization, with bulk PBMC replicates and cell subsets isolated. To follow T-cell clones before and after both primary and booster YFV17D yellow fever vaccination, bulk TCR alpha and beta repertoires underwent longitudinal sequencing. The research as a whole found: Computational filtering was needed because FACS-sorted repertoires could contain abundant contaminating clonotypes from the bulk population. The secondary T-cell response was found to be weaker but faster than the primary response, with a peak reached on day 5 rather than on day 15. After the booster, most of the clones that had expanded following primary vaccination were detected again (just under 97% of CD4 and around 88% of CD8), which suggests that memory was broadly maintained. Because only two donors were included in the study, the extent to which the findings can be generalized is limited. A small fraction of clonotypes appeared in both the CD4 and CD8 compartments, likely as a result of convergent recombination.

Concerning this clonotype: Its recognized antigen is unknown. No base quality values were provided; no much bigger clone lies one nucleotide off.

The run used an Illumina NovaSeq 6000. Synthesis of TCR cDNA relied on 5'RACE template switching, a step that introduced a universal primer site along with unique molecular identifiers. Priming for cDNA synthesis came from both the TCR alpha and TCR beta constant segments. Library amplification involved two PCR steps, and the second step added sample barcodes and sequencing adapters. Libraries were sequenced on Illumina HiSeq 2500 (2x100 bp) or NovaSeq (2x150 bp). The authors' analysis ran thus. Demultiplexing of reads and collapsing into UMI consensus sequences were performed with MIGEC, and V(D)J alignment was carried out with MiXCR. Clonotypes responding to the vaccine were identified with edgeR on replicate PBMC samples, with the criteria of FDR below 0.01 and a log2 fold change above 5 up to day 15. Each bulk clonotype was labeled CD4 or CD8 based on which sequenced repertoire, CD4 or CD8, contained the clonotype at higher abundance. Using fastp at Q25 and MiXCR, TCRdb reprocessed the public reads and kept productive beta chains. Under each unique CDR3 protein, matching rows form one entry showing the most common genes and DNA. The V and J calls follow TCRdb's processing rather than the paper's. The sample contains some 390,000 distinct CDR3 sequences, under 20% of them found a single time. About a sixth of the sample lies in the top ten.

The germline V gene sets CDR1 to SGHTA and CDR2 to FQGNSA. V was cut back by 4 bases and J by 4 bases, leaving a gap of 20 bases between them. The CDR3, from cysteine to phenylalanine, totals 17 residues. Only the CDR3 region is kept as DNA, spanning 51 bases read in frame from base 1. The sample's treatment or condition label, in plain terms: live attenuated yellow fever vaccine strain. Two biological replicates of bulk PBMCs were collected at each blood-draw timepoint. PBMCs were isolated from peripheral blood using a standard Ficoll-Paque protocol. TriZol was used to extract RNA from bulk PBMCs, from CD4 and CD8 fractions, and from dextramer-positive and dextramer-negative fractions.

The sequencing here drew on PBMCs, taken before the yellow fever booster vaccination. The source of this sequence is a man younger than 30 who received the YFV17D yellow fever vaccine. The chain couples TRBV7-2 to TRBJ2-1; TRBD1 is possibly the D segment (6 matching bases). The CDR3 region: CASSWGPGTSKYNEQFF. The bases are TGTGCCAGCAGCTGGGGACCCGGGACATCTAAATACAATGAGCAGTTCTTC.